This section outlines one TCR beta chain sequence together with its context. Germline lookup yields CDR1 SGHNT and CDR2 YYREEE (reference sequence). CDR3 length: 16 residues. The junction had 12 bases not matched to a gene; V was cut back by 0 bases and J by 10 bases. TCRdb's copy holds only in-frame clones and misses some; the assay was immunoSEQ multiplex PCR. The sample holds tens of thousands of clones, about 93% seen once. The sample is drawn from a study of T cell changes during pregnancy in multiple sclerosis. The receptor was isolated from a female donor with multiple sclerosis, enrolled in a pregnancy study. The material sequenced was CD4+ T cells from peripheral blood mononuclear cells, taken before pregnancy. The chain employs TRBV5-4 and TRBJ2-1, with 8 bases identical to TRBD1. The CDR3 sequence: CASSLDETGEFGEQFF. The CDR3 coding sequence is TGTGCCAGCAGCTTGGACGAGACAGGGGAATTCGGCGAGCAGTTCTTC.